The following is a T cell receptor (beta chain) sequence with its context. The entry originates in a study of CD8 T cells in Susac syndrome. Across the study: Blood was drawn from Susac syndrome patients while they were therapy-naive, on corticosteroids, or on intravenous immunoglobulin alone.

The diagnostic criteria for definite or probable disease, as recently defined, were met by the patients with Susac syndrome. In contrast to the negatively isolated CD8+ and CD4+ T cells, TEMRA cells were FACS-enriched. CDR3 length equals 16 residues. The V end was cut by 1 base, the J end by 5 bases, with 17 bases between. CDR1 is LGHDT and CDR2 is YNNKEL in the germline V gene (reference sequence). RNA totalling roughly 0.5 to 1 ug underwent reverse transcription with random hexamers. One entry per CDR3 protein, called by TCRdb with MiXCR from the immunoSEQ multiplex PCR reads. This table holds over 150,000 distinct CDR3 sequences, about 96% found once.

The sequence was collected from a human donor with Susac syndrome. The source material was CD4+ T cells from PBMCs. This chain joins TRBV3-1 and TRBJ2-5, with D unclear. This CDR3 reads CASSQAVARLSETQYF. Written as DNA, the CDR3 is TGTGCCAGCAGCCAAGCGGTTGCCAGACTGAGTGAGACCCAGTACTTC.